This T cell receptor (beta chain) was captured in a study of beta chain features in type 1 diabetes. CDR3 length: 14 amino acids. Germline lookup yields CDR1 LGHNA and CDR2 YSLEER. The V gene lost 0 bases and the J gene lost 5 bases, with 8 bases spanning the gap. This clone has only a few counts. Its antigen remains unknown. Study findings and constraints: High-TCR-expressing cells could be over-represented by cDNA sequencing. A pattern of fewer insertions and more deletions at VDJ junctions was seen in type 1 diabetes patients. TCRB CDR3s from Type 1 diabetes patients were moderately but significantly shorter in all four CD4+ subsets.

The sequenced template was cDNA made from the entire isolated RNA. The read count averaged approximately 3.5 million across naive, central memory and regulatory T cell samples. Profiled with immunoSEQ multiplex PCR; TCRdb holds only in-frame clones, not every one. This table holds some 330,000 clones, roughly 12% found once. A single heparinised blood sample, averaging approximately 0.12 L, was obtained per donor. The specimen was naive CD4+ T cells from blood. The V and J genes are TRBV4-3 and TRBJ2-1; possibly TRBD2 for D (6 bases). This sequence originates from a young woman with type 1 diabetes. As DNA, the CDR3 is TGCGCCAGCAGCCAAGACGGGAGAAACAATGAGCAGTTCTTC. This sequence encodes CASSQDGRNNEQFF.